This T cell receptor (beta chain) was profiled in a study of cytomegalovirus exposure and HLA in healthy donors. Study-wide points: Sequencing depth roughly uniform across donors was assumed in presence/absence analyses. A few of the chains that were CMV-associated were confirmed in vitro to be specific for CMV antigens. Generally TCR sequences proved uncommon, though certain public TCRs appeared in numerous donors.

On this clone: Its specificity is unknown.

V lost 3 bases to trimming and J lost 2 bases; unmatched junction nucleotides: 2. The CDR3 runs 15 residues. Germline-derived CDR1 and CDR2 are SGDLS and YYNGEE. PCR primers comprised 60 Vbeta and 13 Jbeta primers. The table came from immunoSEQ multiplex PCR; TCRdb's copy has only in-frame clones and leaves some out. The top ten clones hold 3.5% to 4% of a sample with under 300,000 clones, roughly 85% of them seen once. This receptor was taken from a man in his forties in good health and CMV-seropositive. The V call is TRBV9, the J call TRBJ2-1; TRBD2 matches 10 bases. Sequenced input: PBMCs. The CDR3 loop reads CASSETSGPYNEQFF. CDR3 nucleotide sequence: TGTGCCAGCAGCGAGACTAGCGGGCCCTACAATGAGCAGTTCTTC.